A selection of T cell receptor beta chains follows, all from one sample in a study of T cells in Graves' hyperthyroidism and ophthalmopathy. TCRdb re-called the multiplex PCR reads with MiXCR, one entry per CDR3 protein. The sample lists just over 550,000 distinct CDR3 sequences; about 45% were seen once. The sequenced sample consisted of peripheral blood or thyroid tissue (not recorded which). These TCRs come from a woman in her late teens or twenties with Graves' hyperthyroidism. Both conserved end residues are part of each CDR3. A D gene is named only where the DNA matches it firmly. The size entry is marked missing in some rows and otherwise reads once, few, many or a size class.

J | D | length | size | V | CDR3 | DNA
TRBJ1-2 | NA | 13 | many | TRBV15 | CATSRVSLDGYTF | TGTGCCACCAGCAGAGTCTCGCTTGATGGCTACACCTTC
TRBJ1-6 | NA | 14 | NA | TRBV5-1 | CASSSGDGNSPLHF | TGCGCCAGCAGCTCGGGGGACGGTAATTCACCCCTCCACTTT
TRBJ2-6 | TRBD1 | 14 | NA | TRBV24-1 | CATRDRGGANVLTF | TGTGCCACCAGAGACAGGGGTGGGGCCAACGTCCTGACTTTC
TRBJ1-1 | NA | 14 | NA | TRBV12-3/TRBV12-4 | CASSQHTGRTEAFF | TGTGCCAGCAGCCAACACACAGGGAGAACTGAAGCTTTCTTT
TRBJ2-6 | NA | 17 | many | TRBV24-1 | CATSDPRADSGANVLTF | TGTGCCACCAGTGATCCTCGGGCAGACTCTGGGGCCAACGTCCTGACTTTC
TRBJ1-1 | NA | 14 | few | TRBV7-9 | CASSALPGGTEAFF | TGTGCCAGCAGTGCATTACCGGGAGGCACTGAAGCTTTCTTT
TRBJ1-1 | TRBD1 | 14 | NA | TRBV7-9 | CASSYQGADTEAFF | TGTGCCAGCAGCTACCAGGGGGCCGACACTGAAGCTTTCTTT
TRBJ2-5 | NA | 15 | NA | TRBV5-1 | CASSLVPGKNQPQYF | TGCGCCAGCAGCTTGGTTCCAGGGAAGAATCAGCCCCAGTACTTC
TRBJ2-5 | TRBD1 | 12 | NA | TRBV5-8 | CASSIRGETQYF | TGTGCCAGCAGCATCAGGGGGGAGACCCAGTACTTC
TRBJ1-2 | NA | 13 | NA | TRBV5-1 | CASRRQGEIGYTF | TGCGCCAGCCGGCGCCAGGGCGAAATTGGCTACACCTTC
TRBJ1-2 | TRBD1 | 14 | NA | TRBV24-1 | CATKGTVNNYGYTF | TGTGCCACCAAGGGGACAGTCAATAACTATGGCTACACCTTC
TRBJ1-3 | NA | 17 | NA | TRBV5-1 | CASSLAATASSGNTIYF | TGCGCCAGCAGCTTGGCGGCGACGGCGAGCTCTGGAAACACCATATATTTT
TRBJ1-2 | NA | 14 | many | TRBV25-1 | CASSPPAAHYGYTF | TGTGCCAGCAGTCCCCCCGCGGCTCACTATGGCTACACCTTC
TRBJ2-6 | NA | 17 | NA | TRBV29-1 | CSVEEKAVSSGANVLSF | TGCAGCGTTGAAGAGAAGGCCGTGAGCTCTGGGGCCAACGTCCTGTCTTTC
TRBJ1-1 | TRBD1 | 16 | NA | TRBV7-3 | CASSLDRVLLSAEAFF | TGTGCCAGCAGCTTAGACAGGGTGTTATTGTCCGCTGAAGCTTTCTTT
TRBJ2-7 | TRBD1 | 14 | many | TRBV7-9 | CASSQDRDISEQYF | TGTGCCAGCAGCCAGGACAGGGACATAAGCGAGCAGTACTTC
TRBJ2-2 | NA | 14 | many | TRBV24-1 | CATSYGGGTGELFF | TGTGCCACCAGTTATGGTGGGGGTACCGGGGAGCTGTTTTTT